The rows below give T cell receptor beta chains drawn from one sample of a study of cytomegalovirus exposure and HLA in healthy donors. Profiling relied on immunoSEQ multiplex PCR, and the TCRdb table lists in-frame clones only, not all of them. The sample lists just over 150,000 clones, 82% occurring once. Sequenced sample: PBMCs. The receptors here all came from a woman between 45 and 60 years old in good health and CMV-seropositive. Each CDR3 is given with its conserved first and last residue. Each record gives: CDR3 length, clone size, J gene, D gene, V gene, CDR3 protein, CDR3 DNA. D genes are given only for firm matches. The listing skips clone size in some rows; elsewhere it reads once, few, many or a size class.

len: 12
abundance: NA
j_gene: TRBJ2-7
d_gene: NA
v_gene: TRBV7-9
CDR3aa: CASSSLRFEQYF
CDR3nt: TGTGCCAGCAGCTCGCTGAGGTTCGAGCAGTACTTC

len: 16
abundance: NA
j_gene: TRBJ1-3
d_gene: TRBD1
v_gene: TRBV9
CDR3aa: CASSPRGQDSGNTIYF
CDR3nt: TGTGCCAGCAGCCCCAGGGGGCAAGATTCCGGAAACACCATATATTTT

len: 14
abundance: NA
j_gene: TRBJ1-2
d_gene: NA
v_gene: TRBV6-1
CDR3aa: CASRATGIPYGYTF
CDR3nt: TGTGCCAGCAGGGCAACAGGAATTCCCTATGGCTACACCTTC

len: 14
abundance: NA
j_gene: TRBJ1-4
d_gene: NA
v_gene: TRBV6-6
CDR3aa: CASSRRGINEKLFF
CDR3nt: TGTGCCAGCAGCCGCCGAGGGATTAATGAAAAACTGTTTTTT

len: 15
abundance: once
j_gene: TRBJ1-4
d_gene: NA
v_gene: TRBV6-1
CDR3aa: CASKVGEQGNEKLFF
CDR3nt: TGTGCCAGCAAGGTCGGGGAACAGGGTAATGAAAAACTGTTTTTT

len: 11
abundance: NA
j_gene: TRBJ1-1
d_gene: NA
v_gene: TRBV4-2
CDR3aa: CASSQGHFAFF
CDR3nt: TGTGCCAGCAGCCAAGGTCATTTCGCTTTCTTT

len: 13
abundance: NA
j_gene: TRBJ2-1
d_gene: NA
v_gene: TRBV7-8
CDR3aa: CASFPSSYNEQFF
CDR3nt: TGTGCCAGCTTCCCCAGCTCCTACAATGAGCAGTTCTTC

len: 15
abundance: NA
j_gene: TRBJ1-3
d_gene: NA
v_gene: TRBV2
CDR3aa: CASSAIQSSGNTIYF
CDR3nt: TGTGCCAGCAGTGCGATACAGAGCTCTGGAAACACCATATATTTT

len: 15
abundance: NA
j_gene: TRBJ2-1
d_gene: TRBD2
v_gene: TRBV7-2
CDR3aa: CASSSPTSGNNEQFF
CDR3nt: TGTGCCAGCAGCTCACCGACTAGCGGAAACAATGAGCAGTTCTTC

len: 16
abundance: NA
j_gene: TRBJ1-2
d_gene: TRBD1
v_gene: TRBV27
CDR3aa: CASSMDPTGTTYGYTF
CDR3nt: TGTGCCAGCAGTATGGACCCGACAGGGACCACCTATGGCTACACCTTC

len: 15
abundance: NA
j_gene: TRBJ2-1
d_gene: TRBD1
v_gene: TRBV2
CDR3aa: CASRPTGGGHNEQFF
CDR3nt: TGTGCCAGCAGGCCGACAGGGGGGGGACACAATGAGCAGTTCTTC

len: 16
abundance: once
j_gene: TRBJ2-2
d_gene: NA
v_gene: TRBV5-1
CDR3aa: CASSPRGVANTGELFF
CDR3nt: TGCGCCAGCAGCCCCCGTGGAGTCGCGAACACCGGGGAGCTGTTTTTT

len: 14
abundance: few
j_gene: TRBJ1-5
d_gene: TRBD1
v_gene: TRBV5-6
CDR3aa: CASSPTGRNQPQHF
CDR3nt: TGTGCCAGCAGCCCGACAGGGAGGAATCAGCCCCAGCATTTT

len: 16
abundance: NA
j_gene: TRBJ1-2
d_gene: NA
v_gene: TRBV9
CDR3aa: CASSAQPRAGNYGYTF
CDR3nt: TGTGCCAGCAGCGCCCAACCCCGTGCAGGAAACTATGGCTACACCTTC

len: 15
abundance: once
j_gene: TRBJ1-5
d_gene: TRBD1
v_gene: TRBV19
CDR3aa: CASSSGQGWDQPQHF
CDR3nt: TGTGCCAGTAGTTCCGGACAGGGCTGGGATCAGCCCCAGCATTTT

len: 14
abundance: few
j_gene: TRBJ2-7
d_gene: TRBD1
v_gene: TRBV4-1
CDR3aa: CASSRLQGAYEQYF
CDR3nt: TGCGCCAGCAGCCGCCTACAGGGGGCCTACGAGCAGTACTTC

len: 14
abundance: NA
j_gene: TRBJ2-7
d_gene: NA
v_gene: TRBV6-6
CDR3aa: CASRVLGATYEQYF
CDR3nt: TGTGCCAGCAGGGTTTTAGGGGCGACCTACGAGCAGTACTTC

len: 16
abundance: NA
j_gene: TRBJ1-5
d_gene: NA
v_gene: TRBV27
CDR3aa: CASTPSATRGNQPQHF
CDR3nt: TGTGCCAGCACCCCTTCAGCGACCCGGGGCAATCAGCCCCAGCATTTT

len: 13
abundance: NA
j_gene: TRBJ1-3
d_gene: NA
v_gene: TRBV30
CDR3aa: CAWSVLPGNTIYF
CDR3nt: TGTGCCTGGAGTGTTCTTCCTGGAAACACCATATATTTT

len: 16
abundance: once
j_gene: TRBJ2-3
d_gene: TRBD2
v_gene: TRBV5-1
CDR3aa: CASRRTSSSLTDTQYF
CDR3nt: TGCGCCAGCAGGCGGACTAGTTCAAGTTTAACAGATACGCAGTATTTT

len: 16
abundance: NA
j_gene: TRBJ2-2
d_gene: TRBD2
v_gene: TRBV27
CDR3aa: CASSPLAGVNTGELFF
CDR3nt: TGTGCCAGCAGTCCCTTGGCGGGGGTGAACACCGGGGAGCTGTTTTTT

len: 15
abundance: NA
j_gene: TRBJ2-1
d_gene: NA
v_gene: TRBV19
CDR3aa: CASSMRLAPYNEQFF
CDR3nt: TGTGCCAGTAGTATGCGGCTTGCGCCCTACAATGAGCAGTTCTTC

len: 14
abundance: NA
j_gene: TRBJ1-4
d_gene: TRBD1
v_gene: TRBV7-8
CDR3aa: CASSRDSQDEKLFF
CDR3nt: TGTGCCAGCAGCAGGGACAGCCAAGATGAAAAACTGTTTTTT

len: 16
abundance: NA
j_gene: TRBJ1-2
d_gene: TRBD1
v_gene: TRBV30
CDR3aa: CAWSRERGQAFYGYTF
CDR3nt: TGTGCCTGGAGCCGGGAGAGGGGACAGGCATTCTATGGCTACACCTTC

len: 12
abundance: NA
j_gene: TRBJ2-1
d_gene: NA
v_gene: TRBV29-1
CDR3aa: CSVVPGGDEQFF
CDR3nt: TGCAGCGTTGTTCCGGGTGGCGATGAGCAGTTCTTC

len: 18
abundance: NA
j_gene: TRBJ2-5
d_gene: TRBD2
v_gene: TRBV6-1
CDR3aa: CASSEVGTSGGAGETQYF
CDR3nt: TGTGCCAGCAGTGAAGTTGGGACTAGCGGGGGGGCCGGGGAGACCCAGTACTTC

len: 14
abundance: NA
j_gene: TRBJ1-5
d_gene: NA
v_gene: TRBV7-2
CDR3aa: CASSLGQSNQPQHF
CDR3nt: TGTGCCAGCAGCTTAGGACAGAGCAATCAGCCCCAGCATTTT

len: 13
abundance: NA
j_gene: TRBJ2-7
d_gene: NA
v_gene: TRBV5-5
CDR3aa: CASSHTGSYEQYF
CDR3nt: TGTGCCAGCAGCCATACAGGGTCATACGAGCAGTACTTC

len: 14
abundance: NA
j_gene: TRBJ2-1
d_gene: NA
v_gene: TRBV14
CDR3aa: CASSQVLGTDEQFF
CDR3nt: TGTGCCAGCAGCCAAGTTCTGGGCACCGATGAGCAGTTCTTC

len: 14
abundance: NA
j_gene: TRBJ2-1
d_gene: NA
v_gene: TRBV13
CDR3aa: CASSSGRGGVEQFF
CDR3nt: TGTGCCAGCAGCTCGGGGCGGGGTGGGGTTGAGCAGTTCTTC

len: 12
abundance: few
j_gene: TRBJ2-1
d_gene: TRBD2
v_gene: TRBV5-1
CDR3aa: CASSETSEGQFF
CDR3nt: TGCGCCAGCAGCGAAACTAGCGAGGGGCAGTTCTTC

len: 15
abundance: NA
j_gene: TRBJ2-3
d_gene: TRBD2
v_gene: TRBV6-1
CDR3aa: CASSPRGDYTDTQYF
CDR3nt: TGTGCCAGCAGTCCCCGGGGGGACTACACAGATACGCAGTATTTT

len: 13
abundance: NA
j_gene: TRBJ2-3
d_gene: NA
v_gene: TRBV7-2
CDR3aa: CASSLEDSDTQYF
CDR3nt: TGTGCCAGCAGCTTAGAGGACTCAGATACGCAGTATTTT

len: 16
abundance: NA
j_gene: TRBJ2-6
d_gene: NA
v_gene: TRBV6-1
CDR3aa: CASSENRVAGANVLTF
CDR3nt: TGTGCCAGCAGTGAAAACAGGGTAGCTGGGGCCAACGTCCTGACTTTC

len: 12
abundance: NA
j_gene: TRBJ1-1
d_gene: NA
v_gene: TRBV2
CDR3aa: CASSRGQWVAFF
CDR3nt: TGTGCCAGCAGTCGAGGTCAGTGGGTTGCTTTCTTT

len: 17
abundance: NA
j_gene: TRBJ1-1
d_gene: NA
v_gene: TRBV13
CDR3aa: CASSLGQGASPSPEAFF
CDR3nt: TGTGCCAGCAGCTTAGGACAGGGAGCCTCTCCCTCCCCTGAAGCTTTCTTT

len: 15
abundance: NA
j_gene: TRBJ1-1
d_gene: TRBD1
v_gene: TRBV19
CDR3aa: CASSRGQGKNTEAFF
CDR3nt: TGTGCCAGTAGTCGGGGACAGGGTAAGAACACTGAAGCTTTCTTT

len: 12
abundance: NA
j_gene: TRBJ2-2
d_gene: NA
v_gene: TRBV25-1
CDR3aa: CASTPGAGELFF
CDR3nt: TGTGCCAGCACTCCAGGGGCCGGGGAGCTGTTTTTT

len: 13
abundance: once
j_gene: TRBJ1-1
d_gene: NA
v_gene: TRBV5-1
CDR3aa: CASSLVGGREAFF
CDR3nt: TGCGCCAGCAGCTTGGTAGGGGGAAGGGAAGCTTTCTTT

len: 15
abundance: NA
j_gene: TRBJ2-1
d_gene: NA
v_gene: TRBV5-1
CDR3aa: CASSSGSSGFDEQFF
CDR3nt: TGCGCCAGCAGCTCGGGGTCCAGCGGATTTGATGAGCAGTTCTTC

len: 15
abundance: NA
j_gene: TRBJ1-1
d_gene: NA
v_gene: TRBV19
CDR3aa: CASSINPVGQGSAFF
CDR3nt: TGTGCCAGTAGTATCAACCCGGTGGGCCAGGGCTCCGCTTTCTTT

len: 16
abundance: NA
j_gene: TRBJ2-7
d_gene: TRBD1
v_gene: TRBV7-3
CDR3aa: CASRRKRDRIYYEQYF
CDR3nt: TGTGCCAGCAGGCGGAAACGGGACAGAATATACTACGAGCAGTACTTC

len: 14
abundance: NA
j_gene: TRBJ2-7
d_gene: NA
v_gene: TRBV14
CDR3aa: CASSQEEASYEQYF
CDR3nt: TGTGCCAGCAGCCAAGAGGAGGCCTCCTACGAGCAGTACTTC

len: 13
abundance: once
j_gene: TRBJ2-3
d_gene: NA
v_gene: TRBV5-6
CDR3aa: CASSLEGADTQYF
CDR3nt: TGTGCCAGCAGCTTGGAGGGGGCAGATACGCAGTATTTT

len: 15
abundance: NA
j_gene: TRBJ2-3
d_gene: TRBD2
v_gene: TRBV18
CDR3aa: CASSRGGAGTDTQYF
CDR3nt: TGTGCCAGCTCACGCGGGGGGGCTGGCACAGATACGCAGTATTTT

len: 14
abundance: NA
j_gene: TRBJ2-7
d_gene: NA
v_gene: TRBV7-9
CDR3aa: CASSPRGYSYEQYF
CDR3nt: TGTGCCAGCAGCCCCCGGGGGTACTCCTACGAGCAGTACTTC

len: 12
abundance: NA
j_gene: TRBJ2-1
d_gene: NA
v_gene: TRBV5-1
CDR3aa: CASSGGRGPLFF
CDR3nt: TGCGCCAGCAGCGGGGGGCGGGGGCCCCTCTTCTTC

len: 16
abundance: NA
j_gene: TRBJ2-7
d_gene: TRBD1
v_gene: TRBV7-9
CDR3aa: CASSPADREKGSEQYF
CDR3nt: TGTGCCAGCAGCCCCGCCGACAGGGAAAAGGGTAGCGAGCAGTACTTC

len: 17
abundance: NA
j_gene: TRBJ2-1
d_gene: TRBD1
v_gene: TRBV5-1
CDR3aa: CASSLVVTGGSYNEQFF
CDR3nt: TGCGCCAGCAGCTTGGTAGTAACAGGGGGCTCCTACAATGAGCAGTTCTTC

len: 16
abundance: NA
j_gene: TRBJ1-2
d_gene: NA
v_gene: TRBV5-1
CDR3aa: CASSLGQPYSNYGYTF
CDR3nt: TGCGCCAGCAGCTTGGGACAGCCCTATTCTAACTATGGCTACACCTTC

len: 15
abundance: once
j_gene: TRBJ1-1
d_gene: NA
v_gene: TRBV2
CDR3aa: CASSDRGPLYTEAFF
CDR3nt: TGTGCCAGCAGTGACAGGGGCCCCCTGTACACTGAAGCTTTCTTT

len: 13
abundance: NA
j_gene: TRBJ1-6
d_gene: NA
v_gene: TRBV25-1
CDR3aa: CASSFSGFSPLHF
CDR3nt: TGTGCCAGCAGCTTCTCAGGGTTTTCACCCCTCCACTTT

len: 14
abundance: NA
j_gene: TRBJ2-1
d_gene: NA
v_gene: TRBV4-3
CDR3aa: CASSQAGRGNEQFF
CDR3nt: TGCGCCAGCAGCCAAGCGGGCAGGGGCAATGAGCAGTTCTTC

len: 13
abundance: NA
j_gene: TRBJ1-1
d_gene: NA
v_gene: TRBV7-9
CDR3aa: CASSSRESSEAFF
CDR3nt: TGTGCCAGCAGCTCCCGCGAGAGCTCTGAAGCTTTCTTT

len: 15
abundance: NA
j_gene: TRBJ2-3
d_gene: TRBD2
v_gene: TRBV5-1
CDR3aa: CASSLASGSTDTQYF
CDR3nt: TGCGCCAGCAGCTTGGCTAGCGGAAGCACAGATACGCAGTATTTT

len: 17
abundance: NA
j_gene: TRBJ2-3
d_gene: TRBD2
v_gene: TRBV7-9
CDR3aa: CASSSRVRGTSTDTQYF
CDR3nt: TGTGCCAGCAGCTCCAGGGTGCGGGGGACTAGCACAGATACGCAGTATTTT